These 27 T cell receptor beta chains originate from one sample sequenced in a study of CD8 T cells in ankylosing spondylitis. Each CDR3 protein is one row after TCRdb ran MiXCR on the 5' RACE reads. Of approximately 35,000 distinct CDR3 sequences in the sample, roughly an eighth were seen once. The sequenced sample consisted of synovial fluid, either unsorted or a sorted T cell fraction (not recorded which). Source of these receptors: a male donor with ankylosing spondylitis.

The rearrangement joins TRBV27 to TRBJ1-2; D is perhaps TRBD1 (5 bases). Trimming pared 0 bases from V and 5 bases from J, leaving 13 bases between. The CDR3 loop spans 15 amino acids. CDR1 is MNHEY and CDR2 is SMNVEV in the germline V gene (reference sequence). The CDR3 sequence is CASSLSRGSYYGYTF. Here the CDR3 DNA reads TGTGCCAGCAGTTTATCGAGGGGCAGTTATTATGGCTACACCTTC.

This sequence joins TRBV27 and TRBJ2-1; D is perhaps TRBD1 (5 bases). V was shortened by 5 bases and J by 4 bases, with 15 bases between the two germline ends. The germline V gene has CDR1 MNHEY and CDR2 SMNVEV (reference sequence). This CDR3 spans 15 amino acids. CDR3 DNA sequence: TGTGCCAGCAGTCTTCGACAGATATCTTACAATGAGCAGTTCTTC. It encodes CASSLRQISYNEQFF.

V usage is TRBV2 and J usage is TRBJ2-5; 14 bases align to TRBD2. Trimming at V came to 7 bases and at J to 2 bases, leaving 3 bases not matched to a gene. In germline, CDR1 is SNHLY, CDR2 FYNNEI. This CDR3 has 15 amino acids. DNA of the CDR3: TGTGCCAGCACCTGGACTAGCGGGGGGCAAGAGACCCAGTACTTC. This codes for CASTWTSGGQETQYF. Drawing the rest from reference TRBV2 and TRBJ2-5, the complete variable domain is EPEVTQTPSHQVTQMGQEVILRCVPISNHLYFYWYRQILGQKVEFLVSFYNNEISEKSEIFDDQFSVERPDGSNFTLKIRSTKLEDSAMYFCASTWTSGGQETQYFGPGTRLLVL.

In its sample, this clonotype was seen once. DNA for the CDR3: TGCAGTGCTTTCCGACCTTATGGCTACACCTTC. Translated: CSAFRPYGYTF. V and J are TRBV20-1 and TRBJ1-2; D gene unclear. Trimming shortened V by 5 bases and J by 5 bases, and 9 bases separated the two germline ends. The CDR3 is 11 residues long. Germline lookup yields CDR1 DFQATT and CDR2 SNEGSKA (reference sequence).

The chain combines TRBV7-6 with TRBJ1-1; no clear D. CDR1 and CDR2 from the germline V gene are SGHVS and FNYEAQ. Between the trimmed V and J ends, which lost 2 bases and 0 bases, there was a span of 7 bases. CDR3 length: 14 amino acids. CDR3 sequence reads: CASSLPGMNTEAFF. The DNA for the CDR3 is TGTGCCAGCAGCTTACCGGGGATGAACACTGAAGCTTTCTTT.

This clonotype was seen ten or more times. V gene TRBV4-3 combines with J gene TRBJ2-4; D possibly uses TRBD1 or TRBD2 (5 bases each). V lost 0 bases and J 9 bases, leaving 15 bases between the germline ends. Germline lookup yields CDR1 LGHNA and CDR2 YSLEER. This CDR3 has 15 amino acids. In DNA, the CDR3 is TGCGCCAGCAGCCAAGAGGGGACCGGAGCAGCCATTCAGTACTTC. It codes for CASSQEGTGAAIQYF.

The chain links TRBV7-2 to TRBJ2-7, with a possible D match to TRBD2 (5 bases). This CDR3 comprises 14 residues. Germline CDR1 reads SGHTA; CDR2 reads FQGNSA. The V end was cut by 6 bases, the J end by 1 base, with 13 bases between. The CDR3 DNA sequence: TGTGCCAGCAGTCGCTGGCGGGTTTCCTACGAGCAGTACTTC. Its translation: CASSRWRVSYEQYF.

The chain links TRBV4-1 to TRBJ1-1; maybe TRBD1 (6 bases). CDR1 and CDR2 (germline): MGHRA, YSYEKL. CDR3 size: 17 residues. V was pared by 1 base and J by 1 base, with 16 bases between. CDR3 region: CASSQVYYRDTNTEAFF. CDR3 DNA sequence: TGCGCCAGCAGCCAAGTTTATTACCGGGACACGAACACTGAAGCTTTCTTT.

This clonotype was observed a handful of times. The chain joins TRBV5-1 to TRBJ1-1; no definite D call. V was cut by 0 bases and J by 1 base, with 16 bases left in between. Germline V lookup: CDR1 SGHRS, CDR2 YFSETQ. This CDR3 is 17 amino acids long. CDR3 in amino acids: CASSLGEYRQRNTEAFF. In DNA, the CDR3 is TGCGCCAGCAGCTTGGGGGAGTATCGGCAGCGGAACACTGAAGCTTTCTTT. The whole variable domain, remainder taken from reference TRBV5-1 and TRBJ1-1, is KAGVTQTPRYLIKTRGQQVTLSCSPISGHRSVSWYQQTPGQGLQFLFEYFSETQRNKGNFPGRFSGRQFSNSRSEMNVSTLELGDSALYLCASSLGEYRQRNTEAFFGQGTRLTVV.

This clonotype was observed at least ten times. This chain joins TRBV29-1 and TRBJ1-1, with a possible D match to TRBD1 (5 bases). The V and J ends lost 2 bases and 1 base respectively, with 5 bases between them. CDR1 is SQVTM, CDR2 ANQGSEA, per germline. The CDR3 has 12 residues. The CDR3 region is CSVEQGNTEAFF. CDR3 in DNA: TGCAGCGTTGAACAGGGGAACACTGAAGCTTTCTTT.

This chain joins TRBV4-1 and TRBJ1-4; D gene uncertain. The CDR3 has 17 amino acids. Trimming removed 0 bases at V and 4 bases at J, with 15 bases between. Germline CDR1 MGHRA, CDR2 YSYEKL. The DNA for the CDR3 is TGCGCCAGCAGCCAAGATGATGGAGCATGGTTTAATGAAAAACTGTTTTTT. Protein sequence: CASSQDDGAWFNEKLFF.

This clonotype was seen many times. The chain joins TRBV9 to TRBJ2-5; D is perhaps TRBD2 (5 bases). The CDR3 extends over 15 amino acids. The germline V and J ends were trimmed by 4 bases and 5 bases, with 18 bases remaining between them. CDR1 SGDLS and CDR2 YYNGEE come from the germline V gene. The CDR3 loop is CASSSAGNLKETQYF. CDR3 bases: TGTGCCAGCAGCTCCGCCGGGAACCTAAAGGAGACCCAGTACTTC.

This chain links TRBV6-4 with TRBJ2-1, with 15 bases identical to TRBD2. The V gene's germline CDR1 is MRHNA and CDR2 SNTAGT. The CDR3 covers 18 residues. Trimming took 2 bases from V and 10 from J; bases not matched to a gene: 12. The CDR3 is CASSDDGNPGTSGREQFF. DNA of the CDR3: TGTGCCAGCAGTGACGATGGTAACCCCGGGACTAGCGGGAGGGAGCAGTTCTTC.

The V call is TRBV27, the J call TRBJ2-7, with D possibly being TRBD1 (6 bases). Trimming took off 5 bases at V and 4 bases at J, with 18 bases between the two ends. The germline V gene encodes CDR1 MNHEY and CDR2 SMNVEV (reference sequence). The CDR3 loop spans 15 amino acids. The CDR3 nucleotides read TGTGCCAGCAGTCACTCGACCTGGACAGTATACGAGCAGTACTTC. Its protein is CASSHSTWTVYEQYF.

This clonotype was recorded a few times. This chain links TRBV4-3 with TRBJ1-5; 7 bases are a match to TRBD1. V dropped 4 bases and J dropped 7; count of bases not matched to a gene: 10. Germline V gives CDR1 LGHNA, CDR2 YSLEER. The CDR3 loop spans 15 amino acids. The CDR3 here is CASSPTGVIGQPQHF. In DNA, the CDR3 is TGCGCCAGCAGCCCCACAGGGGTTATCGGGCAGCCCCAGCATTTT.

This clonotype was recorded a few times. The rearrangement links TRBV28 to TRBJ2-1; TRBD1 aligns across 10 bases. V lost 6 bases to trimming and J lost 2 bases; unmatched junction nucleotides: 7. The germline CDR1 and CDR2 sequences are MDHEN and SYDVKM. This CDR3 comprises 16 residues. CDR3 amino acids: CASSYRDRGPYNEQFF. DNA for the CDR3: TGTGCCAGCAGCTATCGGGACAGGGGTCCCTACAATGAGCAGTTCTTC.

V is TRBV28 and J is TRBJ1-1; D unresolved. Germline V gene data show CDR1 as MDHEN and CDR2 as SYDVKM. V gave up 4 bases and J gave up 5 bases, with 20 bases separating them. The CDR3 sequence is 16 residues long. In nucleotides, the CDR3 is TGTGCCAGCAGTTCCGTTATTTATGCTCCGGGGACTGAAGCTTTCTTT. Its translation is CASSSVIYAPGTEAFF. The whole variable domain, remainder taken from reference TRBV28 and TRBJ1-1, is DVKVTQSSRYLVKRTGEKVFLECVQDMDHENMFWYRQDPGLGLRLIYFSYDVKMKEKGDIPEGYSVSREKKERFSLILESASTNQTSMYLCASSSVIYAPGTEAFFGQGTRLTVV.

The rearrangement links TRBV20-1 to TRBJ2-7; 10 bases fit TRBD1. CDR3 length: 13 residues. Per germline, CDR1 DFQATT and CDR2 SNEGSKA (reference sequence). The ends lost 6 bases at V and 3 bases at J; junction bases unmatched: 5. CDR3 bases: TGCAGTGCCAGGGGGACAGGGGACTACGAGCAGTACTTC. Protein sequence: CSARGTGDYEQYF.

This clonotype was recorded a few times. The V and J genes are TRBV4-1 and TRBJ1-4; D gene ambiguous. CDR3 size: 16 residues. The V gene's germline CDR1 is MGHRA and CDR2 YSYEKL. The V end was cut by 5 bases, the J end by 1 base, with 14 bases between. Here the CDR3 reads CASSNDQSVTNEKLFF. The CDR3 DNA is TGCGCCAGCAGCAACGACCAGTCCGTAACTAATGAAAAACTGTTTTTT.

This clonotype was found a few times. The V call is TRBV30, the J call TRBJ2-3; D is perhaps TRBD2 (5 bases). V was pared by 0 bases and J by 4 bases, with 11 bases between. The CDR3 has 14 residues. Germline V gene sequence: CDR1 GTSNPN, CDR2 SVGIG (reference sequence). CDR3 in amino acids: CAWSVLGRADTQYF. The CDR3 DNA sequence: TGTGCCTGGAGTGTACTAGGTCGGGCAGATACGCAGTATTTT. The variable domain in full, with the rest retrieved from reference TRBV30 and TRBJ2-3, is SQTIHQWPATLVQPVGSPLSLECTVEGTSNPNLYWYRQAAGRGLQLLFYSVGIGQISSEVPQNLSASRPQDRQFILSSKKLLLSDSGFYLCAWSVLGRADTQYFGPGTRLTVL.

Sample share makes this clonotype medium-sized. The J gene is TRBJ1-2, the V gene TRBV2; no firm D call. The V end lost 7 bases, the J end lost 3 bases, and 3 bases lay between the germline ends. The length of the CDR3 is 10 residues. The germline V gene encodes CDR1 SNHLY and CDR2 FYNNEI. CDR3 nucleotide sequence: TGTGCCAGCATGGACTATGGCTACACCTTC. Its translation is CASMDYGYTF.

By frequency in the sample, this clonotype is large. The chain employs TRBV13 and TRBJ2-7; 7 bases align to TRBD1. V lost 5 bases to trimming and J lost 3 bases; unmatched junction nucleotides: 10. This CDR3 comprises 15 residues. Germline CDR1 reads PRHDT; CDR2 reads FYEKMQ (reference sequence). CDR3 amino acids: CASSGRQGNSYEQYF. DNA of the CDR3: TGTGCCAGCAGCGGTCGACAGGGTAACAGCTACGAGCAGTACTTC.

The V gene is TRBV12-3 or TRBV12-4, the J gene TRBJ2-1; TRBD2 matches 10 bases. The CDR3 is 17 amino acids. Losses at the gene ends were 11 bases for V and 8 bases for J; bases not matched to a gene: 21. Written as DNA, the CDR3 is TGTGCCTTCAGTTTAATGGGACTAGCGACTGTTGGAGATGAGCAGTTCTTC. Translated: CAFSLMGLATVGDEQFF.

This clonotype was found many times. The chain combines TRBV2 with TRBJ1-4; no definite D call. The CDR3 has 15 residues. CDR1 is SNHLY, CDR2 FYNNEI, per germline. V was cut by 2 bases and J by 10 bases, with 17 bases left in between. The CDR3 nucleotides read TGTGCCAGCAGTGAAACTCGGGCTGCAGCGGGAAAACTGTTTTTT. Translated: CASSETRAAAGKLFF.

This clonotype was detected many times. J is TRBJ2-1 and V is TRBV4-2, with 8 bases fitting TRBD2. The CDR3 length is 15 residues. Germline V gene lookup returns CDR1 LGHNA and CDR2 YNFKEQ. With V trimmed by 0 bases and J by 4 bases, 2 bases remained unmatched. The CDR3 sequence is CASSQDPGGYNEQFF. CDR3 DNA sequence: TGTGCCAGCAGCCAAGATCCGGGGGGGTACAATGAGCAGTTCTTC.

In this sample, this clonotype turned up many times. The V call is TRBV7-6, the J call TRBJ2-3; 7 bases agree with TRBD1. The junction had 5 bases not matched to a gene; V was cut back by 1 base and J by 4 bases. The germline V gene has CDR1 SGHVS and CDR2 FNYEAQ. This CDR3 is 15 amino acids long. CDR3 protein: CASSLDRGTPDTQYF. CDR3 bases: TGTGCCAGCAGCTTAGACAGGGGCACACCAGATACGCAGTATTTT.

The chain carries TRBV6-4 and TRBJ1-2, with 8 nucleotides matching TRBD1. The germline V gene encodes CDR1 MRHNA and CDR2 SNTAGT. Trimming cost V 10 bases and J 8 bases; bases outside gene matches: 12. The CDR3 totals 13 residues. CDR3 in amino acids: CATRTGRNQGYTF. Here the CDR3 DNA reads TGTGCCACCAGGACAGGGCGGAATCAGGGCTACACCTTC.